The present entry profiles one T cell receptor (beta chain) with its context. Per the authors' pipeline: Reference gene primer amplification gave nucleated cell count estimates. The data were produced by immunoSEQ multiplex PCR, yet TCRdb's version contains in-frame clones alone and is incomplete. V and J calls and clone size follow that table, whereas D and trimming were derived from the DNA. The table has about 60,000 clones, around 86% seen once. The data derive from a study of blood T cell repertoires in COVID-19. Study-wide background: The United States, Italy and Spain provided the acute and convalescent COVID-19 samples. T cells, B-cell-depleted T cells, or PBMCs supplied cDNA or gDNA.

This CDR3 has 16 amino acids. CDR1 is LNHNV, CDR2 YYDKDF, per germline (reference sequence). Trimming removed 0 bases from V and 10 bases from J, with 16 bases in between. J is TRBJ1-6 and V is TRBV15, with D perhaps TRBD1 (5 bases). The clonotype was recovered from a man aged 35 to 55 with acute or convalescent COVID-19. The sample taken for sequencing was peripheral blood. CDR3 protein: CATSRDRAGTSSPLHF. The CDR3 bases are TGTGCCACCAGCAGAGATCGGGCAGGGACTAGCTCACCCCTCCACTTT.